This passage covers 28 T cell receptor beta chains from one sample sequenced in a study of cytomegalovirus exposure and HLA in healthy donors. This PCR relied on a set of 60 Vbeta primers and 13 Jbeta primers. The table came from immunoSEQ multiplex PCR; TCRdb's copy has only in-frame clones and leaves some out. This sample has 95,000 to 100,000 clones, with around 77% found just once. The sample was PBMCs. These receptors were obtained from a female donor in good health and CMV-seronegative.

The chain uses TRBV19 and TRBJ1-1; D perhaps matches TRBD1 (5 bases). The V and J ends lost 5 bases and 5 bases respectively, with 18 bases between them. From germline, CDR1 is LNHDA and CDR2 SQIVND (reference sequence). The CDR3 runs 15 residues. The CDR3 region is CASSLGRQAGTEAFF. CDR3 DNA: TGTGCCAGTAGTCTGGGACGGCAGGCGGGGACTGAAGCTTTCTTT.

The chain links TRBV7-2 to TRBJ2-7, with TRBD2 identical over 8 bases. The CDR3 is made up of 16 amino acids. Trimming removed 2 bases from V and 0 bases from J; junction bases left unmatched: 6. Germline assignment: CDR1 SGHTA and CDR2 FQGNSA. The CDR3 bases are TGTGCCAGCAGCTTATACCTGACTAGCGCCTCCTACGAGCAGTACTTC. Translating gives CASSLYLTSASYEQYF.

The chain couples TRBV30 to TRBJ1-4; D may be TRBD1 (5 bases). Between the trimmed V and J ends, which lost 2 bases and 14 bases, there was a span of 24 bases. This CDR3 region has 15 residues. Germline-derived CDR1 and CDR2 are GTSNPN and SVGIG (reference sequence). This chain's CDR3 is CAWSYGGSEIRALFF. CDR3 in DNA: TGTGCCTGGAGTTACGGGGGAAGTGAAATTCGAGCGCTGTTTTTT.

This chain connects TRBV11-1 to TRBJ1-4; 11 positions agree with TRBD1. Per the germline V gene, CDR1 is SGHAT and CDR2 is FQDESV (reference sequence). V gave up 5 bases and J gave up 8 bases; unmatched junction bases: 10. This CDR3 comprises 16 residues. The CDR3 loop is CASSQGQGAQKEKLFF. CDR3 sequence (DNA): TGTGCCAGCAGCCAAGGACAGGGGGCGCAAAAGGAAAAACTGTTTTTT. Drawing the rest from reference TRBV11-1 and TRBJ1-4, the complete variable domain is EAEVAQSPRYKITEKSQAVAFWCDPISGHATLYWYRQILGQGPELLVQFQDESVVDDSQLPKDRFSAERLKGVDSTLKIQPAELGDSAMYLCASSQGQGAQKEKLFFGSGTQLSVL.

This clone was detected a few times. The V and J genes are TRBV7-3 and TRBJ2-2; D is perhaps TRBD1 (5 bases). The CDR3 covers 14 residues. The V end was cut by 2 bases, the J end by 7 bases, with 11 bases between. Germline values: CDR1 SGHTA, CDR2 FQGTGA. CDR3 residues: CASSLHQGNGELFF. CDR3 DNA: TGTGCCAGCAGCTTACACCAGGGTAACGGGGAGCTGTTTTTT.

The chain links TRBV7-2 to TRBJ2-7, with D perhaps TRBD2 (6 bases). Trimming stripped 3 bases from V and 0 bases from J, with 9 bases between. Germline loops: CDR1 SGHTA, CDR2 FQGNSA. The CDR3 extends over 14 amino acids. CDR3 nucleotides: TGTGCCAGCAGCTTGGGACTTATCTCCTACGAGCAGTACTTC. This sequence encodes CASSLGLISYEQYF. The full variable domain, its missing parts supplied by reference TRBV7-2 and TRBJ2-7, is GAGVSQSPSNKVTEKGKDVELRCDPISGHTALYWYRQSLGQGLEFLIYFQGNSAPDKSGLPSDRFSAERTGGSVSTLTIQRTQQEDSAVYLCASSLGLISYEQYFGPGTRLTVT.

The chain has TRBV5-6 and TRBJ1-2; 12 bases fit TRBD1. The CDR3 loop spans 15 amino acids. V lost 3 bases, J lost 4 bases, and 4 bases stayed unmatched. CDR1 is SGHDT and CDR2 is YYEEEE in the germline V gene. The CDR3 region has the DNA TGTGCCAGCAGCTCCGGGACAGGGGGCCCCTATGGCTACACCTTC. Translated: CASSSGTGGPYGYTF.

The genes are TRBV29-1 and TRBJ2-7; D possibly corresponds to TRBD1 (6 bases). V was clipped by 6 bases and J by 2 bases, with 11 bases between them. The length of the CDR3 is 12 residues. The germline V gene encodes CDR1 SQVTM and CDR2 ANQGSEA. CDR3 sequence: CSVRKGAYEQYF. CDR3 sequence (DNA): TGCAGCGTAAGGAAGGGGGCCTACGAGCAGTACTTC.

The chain carries TRBV7-2 and TRBJ1-1; possible D gene TRBD1, 5 bases. Trimming removed 8 bases from V and 6 bases from J, with 16 bases in between. Germline V gene data show CDR1 as SGHTA and CDR2 as FQGNSA. CDR3 length equals 13 residues. CDR3 in amino acids: CASAGRGDSEAFF. The DNA of the CDR3 is TGTGCCAGCGCGGGGCGGGGGGATTCTGAAGCTTTCTTT.

This clone has a handful of counts. This sequence joins TRBV6-5 and TRBJ2-6; weak D call: TRBD1 (6 bases). The CDR3 is 14 residues long. V was clipped by 6 bases and J by 2 bases, with 8 bases between them. Germline CDR1 and CDR2: MNHEY and SVGAGI. The chain's CDR3 is CASRNRAGANVLTF. The CDR3 nucleotides are TGTGCCAGCAGGAACAGGGCTGGGGCCAACGTCCTGACTTTC.

A remark on this clone: In the same sample, other DNA sequences code for this CDR3. The J gene is TRBJ2-6, the V gene TRBV27; 7 bases match TRBD2. Germline V lookup: CDR1 MNHEY, CDR2 SMNVEV (reference sequence). The CDR3 sequence is 15 residues long. The V and J ends lost 3 bases and 3 bases, in that order; junction bases with no gene match: 2. This chain's CDR3 is CASSLRGGGANVLTF. CDR3 in DNA: TGTGCCAGCAGTTTGCGCGGGGGTGGGGCCAACGTCCTGACTTTC.

This chain joins TRBV30 and TRBJ1-5; D perhaps matches TRBD1 (5 bases). V dropped 2 bases and J dropped 3 bases, with 11 bases sitting between them. Germline CDR1 GTSNPN, CDR2 SVGIG (reference sequence). The CDR3 is made up of 14 amino acids. Here the CDR3 DNA reads TGTGCCTGGAGTCTGACAGCATCCAATCAGCCCCAGCATTTT. This translates into CAWSLTASNQPQHF.

The chain links TRBV13 to TRBJ1-2, with D possibly matching TRBD1 (6 bases). Trimming removed 0 bases at V and 4 bases at J, with 15 bases between. This CDR3 comprises 16 residues. Germline lookup yields CDR1 PRHDT and CDR2 FYEKMQ (reference sequence). In DNA form, the CDR3 reads TGTGCCAGCAGCTTAGGGTCAGGGGAATCACTCTATGGCTACACCTTC. As protein: CASSLGSGESLYGYTF.

V usage is TRBV4-2 and J usage is TRBJ2-1; 11 bases align to TRBD2. This CDR3 region has 18 residues. Per germline, CDR1 LGHNA and CDR2 YNFKEQ. V was pared by 1 base and J by 5 bases, with 10 bases of the junction left unmatched. In DNA form, the CDR3 reads TGTGCCAGCAGCCAAGCGATTCCGACTAGCGGGATTAACAATGAGCAGTTCTTC. Translating gives CASSQAIPTSGINNEQFF.

This chain connects TRBV5-1 to TRBJ2-3; D is possibly TRBD2 (5 bases). The CDR3 covers 14 residues. The germline V gene encodes CDR1 SGHRS and CDR2 YFSETQ. The V gene lost 0 bases and the J gene lost 3 bases, with 8 bases spanning the gap. Here the CDR3 reads CASSLAGLTDTQYF. DNA for the CDR3: TGCGCCAGCAGCTTGGCAGGACTTACAGATACGCAGTATTTT.

This chain uses TRBV4-1 with TRBJ2-2; D is uncertain. CDR1 and CDR2 from the germline V gene are MGHRA and YSYEKL. V gave up 1 base and J gave up 3 bases, with 6 bases separating them. The CDR3 is 14 residues long. The CDR3 DNA sequence: TGCGCCAGCAGCCAAGTCTCTCACACCGGGGAGCTGTTTTTT. Translation: CASSQVSHTGELFF.

The chain joins TRBV19 to TRBJ2-1; TRBD1 might be the D (5 bases). The CDR3 spans 15 residues. The germline gives CDR1 LNHDA, CDR2 SQIVND (reference sequence). V was cut by 0 bases and J by 4 bases, with 10 bases left in between. CDR3: CASSIDPNRYNEQFF. The CDR3 bases are TGTGCCAGTAGTATAGATCCTAACAGGTACAATGAGCAGTTCTTC.

The genes are TRBV28 and TRBJ2-3; 16 bases are shared with TRBD2. Per germline, CDR1 MDHEN and CDR2 SYDVKM. Trimming removed 5 bases from V and 1 base from J; junction bases left unmatched: 12. The CDR3 has 20 amino acids. CDR3: CASSPGLAGGQYWGTDTQYF. Written as DNA, the CDR3 is TGTGCCAGCAGTCCGGGACTAGCGGGAGGGCAATATTGGGGCACAGATACGCAGTATTTT.

The chain employs TRBV9 and TRBJ2-3; TRBD2 agrees at 8 bases. Trimming at V came to 3 bases and at J to 6 bases, leaving 15 bases not matched to a gene. The CDR3 contains 17 residues. Germline-derived CDR1 and CDR2 are SGDLS and YYNGEE. CDR3 DNA: TGTGCCAGCAGCGCCCGAACGGGGCGGGGGGATTCGGATACGCAGTATTTT. It encodes CASSARTGRGDSDTQYF.

This rearrangement joins TRBV5-6 to TRBJ1-2, with a possible D match to TRBD1 (6 bases). Trimming pared 3 bases from V and 5 bases from J, leaving 11 bases between. The CDR3 consists of 13 residues. CDR1 SGHDT and CDR2 YYEEEE come from the germline V gene. CDR3 coding DNA: TGTGCCAGCAGCTCCTCAGGGGAATATGGCTACACCTTC. Encoded protein: CASSSSGEYGYTF.

This clone has just a few counts. This chain uses TRBV4-3 with TRBJ1-5; D uncertain. CDR3 length: 16 amino acids. V was cut by 0 bases and J by 4 bases, with 13 bases left in between. Looked up from germline, CDR1 is LGHNA and CDR2 is YSLEER. The CDR3 reads CASSQDYRVRNQPQHF. CDR3 nucleotide sequence: TGCGCCAGCAGCCAAGATTACCGGGTCCGTAATCAGCCCCAGCATTTT.

As DNA, the CDR3 is TGTGCCAGCGTCCGGGGCTACGAGCAGTACTTC. Protein: CASVRGYEQYF. This chain joins TRBV6-1 and TRBJ2-7, with D perhaps matching TRBD2 (5 bases). The CDR3 has 11 amino acids. Trimming left V 8 bases short and J 3 bases short, with 8 bases between. Germline CDR1 and CDR2: MNHNS and SASEGT.

The chain uses TRBV5-1 and TRBJ2-1; 11 bases agree with TRBD1. The CDR3 is 14 residues long. CDR1 is SGHRS and CDR2 is YFSETQ in the germline V gene. V trimming: 6 bases; J trimming: 5 bases; junction bases outside the gene matches: 4. The DNA of the CDR3 is TGCGCCAGCAAGAGGGACAGGGGGGACAATGAGCAGTTCTTC. The encoded protein is CASKRDRGDNEQFF.

The chain combines TRBV19 with TRBJ1-1; D remains unclear. This CDR3 contains 14 residues. Trimming removed 9 bases at V and 0 bases at J, with 14 bases between. Germline CDR1 and CDR2: LNHDA and SQIVND (reference sequence). Here the CDR3 DNA reads TGTGCCAGCAATTCAGGCAGATTGAACACTGAAGCTTTCTTT. This translates into CASNSGRLNTEAFF.

This sequence joins TRBV9 and TRBJ2-5; D uncertain. Germline V gives CDR1 SGDLS, CDR2 YYNGEE. V dropped 0 bases and J dropped 1 base, with 10 bases sitting between them. The CDR3 covers 15 residues. DNA of the CDR3: TGTGCCAGCAGCGTAGGTGGTAGCAGCCAAGAGACCCAGTACTTC. Amino acids: CASSVGGSSQETQYF.

V is TRBV6-5 and J is TRBJ2-1, with a possible D match to TRBD1 (5 bases). Germline V gene lookup returns CDR1 MNHEY and CDR2 SVGAGI. V was cut by 2 bases and J by 9 bases, with 11 bases left in between. There are 13 residues in the CDR3. CDR3 nucleotide sequence: TGTGCCAGCAGTTACCGCCAGGGCGGTGAGCAGTTCTTC. The encoded protein is CASSYRQGGEQFF.

The chain links TRBV7-2 to TRBJ2-1; 8 bases line up with TRBD1. This CDR3 contains 17 residues. V trimming: 5 bases; J trimming: 3 bases; junction bases outside the gene matches: 12. From germline, CDR1 is SGHTA and CDR2 FQGNSA. CDR3 in amino acids: CASSIQGAGHSYNEQFF. For the CDR3, the DNA is TGTGCCAGCAGCATTCAGGGGGCGGGCCATAGCTACAATGAGCAGTTCTTC.

The chain links TRBV5-4 to TRBJ2-7; a possible D gene is TRBD2 (7 bases). The CDR3 is 15 amino acids. Trimming pared 0 bases from V and 2 bases from J, leaving 12 bases between. Germline V CDR1 and CDR2: SGHNT, YYREEE (reference sequence). The CDR3 DNA follows: TGTGCCAGCAGCTTGGGGGGGGGCGTGCCCTACGAGCAGTACTTC. It translates to CASSLGGGVPYEQYF.